A selection of T cell receptor beta chains follows, all from one sample in a study of T cell responses to AZD1222 COVID-19 vaccine. Sequencing was performed with immunoSEQ multiplex PCR; in TCRdb, only in-frame clones are kept and a portion is missing. The sample consists of about 130,000 clones, about 90% of them appearing once. This sample comprised peripheral blood, obtained on day 0 of AZD1222 vaccination. Receptor source: an adult in good health. Both conserved end residues are part of each CDR3. A D gene is named only where the DNA matches it firmly. A row's size may be missing; if present it is once, few, many or a size class.

TRBJ1-1	NA	TRBD1	TRBV28	CASSLGQGASGTEAFF	TGTGCCAGCAGTCTCGGACAGGGGGCGTCGGGGACTGAAGCTTTCTTT
TRBJ1-1	NA	NA	TRBV6-2/TRBV6-3	CASSYYTATNTEAFF	TGTGCCAGCAGTTATTACACAGCTACGAACACTGAAGCTTTCTTT
TRBJ2-7	NA	TRBD2	TRBV3-1/TRBV3-2	CASSQGLSGGAYEQYF	TGTGCCAGCAGCCAAGGACTAAGCGGGGGGGCTTACGAGCAGTACTTC
TRBJ1-2	NA	TRBD1	TRBV28	CASSLGTVANYGYTF	TGTGCCAGCAGTTTAGGGACAGTAGCTAACTATGGCTACACCTTC
TRBJ2-1	NA	NA	TRBV6-2/TRBV6-3	CASSSTRTSYNEQFF	TGTGCCAGCAGTTCTACCCGGACCTCCTACAATGAGCAGTTCTTC
TRBJ1-1	NA	NA	TRBV28	CASSYRRTAPSSNTEAFF	TGTGCCAGCAGTTACCGGAGGACTGCCCCGTCTTCGAACACTGAAGCTTTCTTT
TRBJ2-2	few	NA	TRBV19	CASSIGLSMGVRTGELFF	TGTGCCAGTAGTATTGGCCTCTCTATGGGGGTTCGGACCGGGGAGCTGTTTTTT
TRBJ1-1	NA	NA	TRBV12-3/TRBV12-4	CASSLPQNTEAFF	TGTGCCAGCAGTTTACCTCAGAACACTGAAGCTTTCTTT
TRBJ2-7	NA	TRBD1	TRBV28	CASSLDRVLYEQYF	TGTGCCAGCAGTTTGGACAGGGTCCTCTACGAGCAGTACTTC
TRBJ2-7	few	TRBD2	TRBV19	CASSRSGGEQYF	TGTGCCAGTAGTAGAAGCGGGGGCGAGCAGTACTTC
TRBJ1-2	NA	NA	TRBV12-3/TRBV12-4	CASSPSGYGYTF	TGTGCCAGCAGTCCCAGTGGGTATGGCTACACCTTC
TRBJ2-1	NA	TRBD2	TRBV4-3	CASSQDPGLALNEQFF	TGCGCCAGCAGCCAAGATCCGGGACTAGCGCTAAATGAGCAGTTCTTC
TRBJ2-3	NA	NA	TRBV5-8	CASSRGTLSADTQYF	TGTGCCAGCAGCCGAGGCACCCTGAGTGCAGATACGCAGTATTTT
TRBJ2-7	NA	TRBD2	TRBV10-1	CASSESLAGDEQYF	TGCGCCAGCAGTGAGTCGCTAGCGGGAGACGAGCAGTACTTC
TRBJ1-2	NA	NA	TRBV27	CASSLTGRVNGYTF	TGTGCCAGCAGTTTAACCGGGAGAGTTAATGGCTACACCTTC
TRBJ1-2	NA	TRBD1	TRBV28	CASSFRTGGIYGYTF	TGTGCCAGCAGTTTCCGGACAGGGGGCATCTATGGCTACACCTTC
TRBJ2-5	NA	NA	TRBV21-1	CASSKDPWAARETQYF	TGTGCCAGCAGCAAAGATCCTTGGGCAGCAAGAGAGACCCAGTACTTC
TRBJ1-2	NA	NA	TRBV7-2	CASSLAGYYGYTF	TGTGCCAGCAGCTTAGCCGGCTATTATGGCTACACCTTC
TRBJ1-6	NA	TRBD1	TRBV3-1/TRBV3-2	CASSQETGGNSPLHF	TGTGCCAGCAGCCAAGAAACAGGGGGGAATTCACCCCTCCACTTT
TRBJ2-1	NA	NA	TRBV11-3	CASSLEGGVGNEQFF	TGTGCCAGCAGCTTAGAAGGAGGGGTCGGGAATGAGCAGTTCTTC
TRBJ2-1	NA	TRBD1	TRBV6-2/TRBV6-3	CASSYTDGQDNEQFF	TGTGCCAGCAGTTACACCGATGGACAGGACAATGAGCAGTTCTTC
TRBJ2-3	NA	TRBD2	TRBV5-1	CASSPRTSGGMRTDTQYF	TGCGCCAGCAGCCCACGGACTAGCGGGGGTATGAGAACAGATACGCAGTATTTT